Below, 23 T cell receptor beta chains from the same sample are listed, as sequenced in a study of blood T cell repertoires in COVID-19. TCRdb's table, derived via immunoSEQ multiplex PCR, lists solely in-frame clones and lacks some. The sample lists 300,000 to 350,000 clones, around 89% occurring once. Sample: peripheral blood. Source of these receptors: a middle-aged woman with COVID-19, enrolled during active disease.

The chain combines TRBV6-6 with TRBJ1-4, with 9 bases lining up with TRBD1. Germline-derived CDR1 and CDR2 are MNHNY and SVGAGI (reference sequence). CDR3 length: 14 amino acids. After removal of 8 bases from V and 3 bases from J, the junction contained 4 bases not matched to a gene. For the CDR3, the DNA is TGTGCCAGCGGCGGGGACAGGGCTAATGAAAAACTGTTTTTT. It yields the protein CASGGDRANEKLFF.

The chain recombines TRBV24-1 with TRBJ2-2; D is possibly TRBD1 (5 bases). V was shortened by 5 bases and J by 3 bases, with 15 bases between the two germline ends. The CDR3 is 16 residues long. Germline values: CDR1 KGHDR, CDR2 SFDVKD. DNA of the CDR3: TGTGCCACCAGTGCTCCTCCATTGACAGACACCGGGGAGCTGTTTTTT. Its protein is CATSAPPLTDTGELFF.

The V and J genes are TRBV2 and TRBJ2-1; 8 positions agree with TRBD1. V was pared by 6 bases and J by 9 bases, with 7 bases of the junction left unmatched. Germline values: CDR1 SNHLY, CDR2 FYNNEI. CDR3 length equals 13 residues. This chain's CDR3 is CASRLQGEGEQFF. The DNA for the CDR3 is TGTGCCAGCAGACTACAGGGGGAAGGTGAGCAGTTCTTC.

This sequence joins TRBV7-2 and TRBJ2-3, with 10 positions matching TRBD1. CDR1 is SGHTA and CDR2 is FQGNSA in the germline V gene. The CDR3 spans 15 residues. Trimming cost V 5 bases and J 2 bases; bases outside gene matches: 4. The CDR3 DNA sequence: TGTGCCAGCAGCCCGGACAGGGGGAACACAGATACGCAGTATTTT. Translation gives CASSPDRGNTDTQYF.

The V call is TRBV5-6, the J call TRBJ2-3; possibly TRBD2 for D (6 bases). The CDR3 extends over 16 amino acids. Germline V gene lookup returns CDR1 SGHDT and CDR2 YYEEEE. V lost 1 base to trimming and J lost 4 bases, with 16 bases between them. CDR3 DNA: TGTGCCAGCAGCTTGAGAGTTGGACTAATAGCAGATACGCAGTATTTT. Amino acids: CASSLRVGLIADTQYF.

V is TRBV6-5 and J is TRBJ2-1, with TRBD1 as a possible D gene (6 bases). This CDR3 region has 16 residues. Germline CDR1 is MNHEY and CDR2 is SVGAGI. V gave up 3 bases and J gave up 1 base, with 13 bases separating them. The CDR3 loop reads CASSYLRTESYNEQFF. The CDR3 DNA is TGTGCCAGCAGTTATTTAAGGACAGAATCCTACAATGAGCAGTTCTTC.

This clone occurred once. The chain employs TRBV18 and TRBJ2-7; 11 positions agree with TRBD1. Germline loops: CDR1 KGHSH, CDR2 LQKENI. This CDR3 has 17 residues. V trimming: 0 bases; J trimming: 2 bases; junction bases outside the gene matches: 6. CDR3: CASSPPRQGQGAYEQYF. The CDR3 DNA reads TGTGCCAGCTCACCACCAAGACAGGGACAGGGGGCCTACGAGCAGTACTTC.

This chain connects TRBV9 to TRBJ1-1, with TRBD1 matching 7 bases. There are 16 residues in the CDR3. From germline, CDR1 is SGDLS and CDR2 YYNGEE. V trimming: 5 bases; J trimming: 0 bases; junction bases outside the gene matches: 10. The CDR3 here is CASSPLKGQMNTEAFF. CDR3 nucleotide sequence: TGTGCCAGCAGTCCCTTAAAGGGACAGATGAACACTGAAGCTTTCTTT.

This sequence joins TRBV5-1 and TRBJ2-5; 11 nucleotides align to TRBD2. The V segment lost 4 bases and the J segment 9 bases; nucleotides outside the gene matches: 11. CDR1 and CDR2 (germline): SGHRS, YFSETQ. The CDR3 length is 15 residues. CDR3 coding DNA: TGCGCCAGCAGCACGACTAGCGGGGCCTTTAGGGCCCAGTACTTC. Translated: CASSTTSGAFRAQYF.

The chain combines TRBV5-4 with TRBJ2-2; D gene uncertain. Germline CDR1 is SGHNT and CDR2 is YYREEE (reference sequence). V lost 0 bases, J lost 0 bases, and 6 bases lay in between. The CDR3 is 15 residues long. CDR3 protein: CASSLGRTNTGELFF. As DNA, the CDR3 is TGTGCCAGCAGCTTGGGCAGGACGAACACCGGGGAGCTGTTTTTT. Variable domain in full (rest from reference TRBV5-4 and TRBJ2-2): ETGVTQSPTHLIKTRGQQVTLRCSSQSGHNTVSWYQQALGQGPQFIFQYYREEENGRGNFPPRFSGLQFPNYSSELNVNALELDDSALYLCASSLGRTNTGELFFGEGSRLTVL.

CDR3 loop: CSVDSRDYTDTQYF. In nucleotides, the CDR3 is TGCAGCGTTGACTCCAGGGATTACACAGATACGCAGTATTTT. This chain uses TRBV29-1 with TRBJ2-3; perhaps TRBD1 as D (5 bases). The V end lost 3 bases, the J end lost 2 bases, and 12 bases lay between the germline ends. CDR1 is SQVTM, CDR2 ANQGSEA, per germline. CDR3 length: 14 residues.

Only a few counts were recorded for this clone. The gene calls are TRBV5-4 and TRBJ2-7; perhaps TRBD1 as D (5 bases). The ends were cut back, 2 bases at V and 0 bases at J, with 12 bases in the middle. Germline lookup yields CDR1 SGHNT and CDR2 YYREEE (reference sequence). This CDR3 is built from 15 residues. The CDR3 sequence: CASSFQGLSSYEQYF. The CDR3 DNA sequence: TGTGCCAGCAGCTTTCAGGGCCTTTCCTCCTACGAGCAGTACTTC.

This clone is a singleton in its sample. The chain has TRBV5-1 and TRBJ1-5; 7 nucleotides agree with TRBD1. Germline V gives CDR1 SGHRS, CDR2 YFSETQ. Losses at the gene ends were 2 bases for V and 9 bases for J; bases not matched to a gene: 5. This CDR3 is built from 13 residues. CDR3 DNA: TGCGCCAGCAGCTTAGAGGGGGCCTGGCCCCAGCATTTT. This sequence encodes CASSLEGAWPQHF.

The chain is built from TRBV28 and TRBJ1-1, with 9 bases that match TRBD1. The CDR3 is 15 amino acids. Unmatched junction bases numbered 6, after V lost 6 bases and J lost 1 base. Germline lookup yields CDR1 MDHEN and CDR2 SYDVKM. The CDR3 here is CASRPGQGSNTEAFF. The CDR3 region has the DNA TGTGCCAGCAGGCCGGGACAGGGTTCGAACACTGAAGCTTTCTTT.

The rearrangement links TRBV27 to TRBJ1-1; 7 bases map to TRBD1. With 5 bases clipped from V and 4 bases from J, the junction kept 13 bases outside the gene matches. The germline V gene has CDR1 MNHEY and CDR2 SMNVEV (reference sequence). The CDR3 sequence is 16 residues long. The CDR3 loop reads CASSLQQGPLATEAFF. In DNA, the CDR3 is TGTGCCAGCAGTCTCCAACAGGGGCCCCTGGCCACTGAAGCTTTCTTT.

The rearrangement links TRBV11-3 to TRBJ1-1; D call uncertain. Germline V lookup: CDR1 SGHNT, CDR2 YENEEA. The CDR3 spans 14 residues. V was trimmed by 1 base and J by 1 base, leaving 7 bases between them. Written as DNA, the CDR3 is TGTGCCAGCAGCTTAGGAGCAGGGAACACTGAAGCTTTCTTT. Its protein is CASSLGAGNTEAFF.

The rearrangement links TRBV16 to TRBJ1-5, with D unclear. The germline CDR1 and CDR2 sequences are KGHSY and FQNENV. This CDR3 has 16 residues. Trimming cost V 0 bases and J 11 bases, with 20 bases left between them. The CDR3 spells CASSQSRIEDGRAQHF. The CDR3 coding sequence is TGTGCCAGCAGCCAATCGAGGATAGAGGATGGCCGGGCCCAGCATTTT. Based on the CDR3 plus reference TRBV16 and TRBJ1-5, the full variable domain is GEEVAQTPKHLVRGEGQKAKLYCAPIKGHSYVFWYQQVLKNEFKFLISFQNENVFDETGMPKERFSAKCLPNSPCSLEIQATKLEDSAVYFCASSQSRIEDGRAQHFGDGTRLSIL.

The J gene is TRBJ1-3, the V gene TRBV4-3, with D possibly matching TRBD1 (5 bases). Germline V lookup: CDR1 LGHNA, CDR2 YSLEER. The CDR3 totals 16 residues. Trimming removed 3 bases at V and 6 bases at J, with 18 bases between. CDR3: CASSQARVGLANTIYF. The CDR3 nucleotides read TGCGCCAGCAGCCAGGCCAGGGTCGGTCTCGCAAACACCATATATTTT.

There are a few counts of this clone. This sample also contains other DNA sequences that code for the same CDR3. The gene calls are TRBV5-1 and TRBJ1-1; D may be TRBD1 (5 bases). Trimming shortened V by 4 bases and J by 0 bases, and 10 bases separated the two germline ends. The germline V gene has CDR1 SGHRS and CDR2 YFSETQ. The CDR3 extends over 14 amino acids. In nucleotides, the CDR3 is TGCGCCAGCAGCCCGGACACCCTGAACACTGAAGCTTTCTTT. Its protein product is CASSPDTLNTEAFF.

The chain carries TRBV7-9 and TRBJ1-2; D call uncertain. This CDR3 contains 14 residues. CDR1 is SEHNR, CDR2 FQNEAQ, per germline (reference sequence). Trimming shortened V by 8 bases and J by 3 bases, and 16 bases separated the two germline ends. The CDR3 loop is CASHGFGEDYGYTF. CDR3 nucleotides: TGTGCCAGCCATGGTTTCGGTGAAGACTATGGCTACACCTTC.

The CDR3 reads CASSLSGQGNTGELFF. The CDR3 bases are TGTGCCAGCAGTTTATCAGGACAGGGTAACACCGGGGAGCTGTTTTTT. V gene TRBV27 combines with J gene TRBJ2-2; TRBD1 matches at 8 bases. There are 16 residues in the CDR3. Germline-derived CDR1 and CDR2 are MNHEY and SMNVEV (reference sequence). V gave up 0 bases and J gave up 2 bases; unmatched junction bases: 2.

This clone occurred once. The sample holds other DNA sequences that translate to the same CDR3. This rearrangement joins TRBV28 to TRBJ2-3, with 8 nucleotides matching TRBD1. The ends lost 2 bases at V and 3 bases at J; junction bases unmatched: 4. The germline V gene encodes CDR1 MDHEN and CDR2 SYDVKM. This CDR3 comprises 15 residues. The CDR3 spells CASSLAGQGTDTQYF. CDR3 bases: TGTGCCAGCAGTTTAGCCGGACAGGGTACAGATACGCAGTATTTT.

The rearrangement uses TRBV28 and TRBJ1-1, with a possible D match to TRBD1 (6 bases). This CDR3 is built from 15 residues. Germline CDR1 reads MDHEN; CDR2 reads SYDVKM. Deletions cut 4 bases from V and 3 bases from J, with 15 bases between. CDR3 in amino acids: CASSYDTGWYTEAFF. The CDR3 DNA follows: TGTGCCAGCAGTTACGACACAGGGTGGTACACTGAAGCTTTCTTT.